This TCR beta chain derives from a study of control samples from healthy donors and cancer patients. The germline V gene has CDR1 LNHDA and CDR2 SQIVND (reference sequence). V was shortened by 3 bases and J by 3 bases, with 11 bases between the two germline ends. The length of the CDR3 is 15 residues. Sequencing used immunoSEQ multiplex PCR; TCRdb keeps in-frame clones, though not all of them. Among about 150,000 clones listed, around 95% were seen once. Sequences were obtained from blood. The receptor was derived from a middle-aged man in good health. The J gene is TRBJ2-2, the V gene TRBV19, with D possibly matching TRBD1 (6 bases). CDR3 DNA: TGTGCCAGTAGTATCTACAGGGAATACACCGGGGAGCTGTTTTTT. Translating gives CASSIYREYTGELFF.